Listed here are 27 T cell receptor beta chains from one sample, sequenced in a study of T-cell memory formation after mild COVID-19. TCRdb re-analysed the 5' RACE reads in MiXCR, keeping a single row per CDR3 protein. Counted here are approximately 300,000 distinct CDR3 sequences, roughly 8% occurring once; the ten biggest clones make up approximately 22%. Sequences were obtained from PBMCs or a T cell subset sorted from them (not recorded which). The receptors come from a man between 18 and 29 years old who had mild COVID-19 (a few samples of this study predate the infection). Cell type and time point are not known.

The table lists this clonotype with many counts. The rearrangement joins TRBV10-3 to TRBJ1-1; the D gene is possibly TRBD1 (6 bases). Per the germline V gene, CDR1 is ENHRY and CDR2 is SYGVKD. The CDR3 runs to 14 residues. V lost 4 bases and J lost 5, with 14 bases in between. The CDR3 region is CAISGGQGGTEAFF. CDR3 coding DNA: TGTGCCATCAGTGGGGGGCAGGGAGGGACTGAAGCTTTCTTT.

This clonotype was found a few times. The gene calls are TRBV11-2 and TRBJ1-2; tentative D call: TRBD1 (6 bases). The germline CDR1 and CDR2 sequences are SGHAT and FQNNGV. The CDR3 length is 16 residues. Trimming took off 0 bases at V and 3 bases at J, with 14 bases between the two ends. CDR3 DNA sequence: TGTGCCAGCAGCTTAGACTTCAGGGGTTCCGACTATGGCTACACCTTC. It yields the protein CASSLDFRGSDYGYTF.

DNA for the CDR3: TGTGCCACCAGTGAACGTCCCTTCCAAGATACGCAGTATTTT. The encoded protein is CATSERPFQDTQYF. The chain employs TRBV24-1 and TRBJ2-3; D remains ambiguous. The CDR3 has 14 amino acids. V dropped 4 bases and J dropped 5 bases, with 12 bases sitting between them. Per the germline V gene, CDR1 is KGHDR and CDR2 is SFDVKD.

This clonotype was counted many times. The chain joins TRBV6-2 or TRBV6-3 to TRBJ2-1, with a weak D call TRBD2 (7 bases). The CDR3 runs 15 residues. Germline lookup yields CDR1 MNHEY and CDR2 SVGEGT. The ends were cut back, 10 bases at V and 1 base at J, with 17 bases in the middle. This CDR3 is CATRWAGASYNEQFF. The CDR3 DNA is TGTGCCACCAGGTGGGCGGGGGCGTCCTACAATGAGCAGTTCTTC.

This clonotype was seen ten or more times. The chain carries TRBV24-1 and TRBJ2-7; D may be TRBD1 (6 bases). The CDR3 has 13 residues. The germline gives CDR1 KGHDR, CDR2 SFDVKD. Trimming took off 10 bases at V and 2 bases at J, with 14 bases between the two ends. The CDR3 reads CATFRDIAYEQYV. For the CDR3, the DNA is TGTGCCACTTTCCGGGACATAGCCTACGAGCAGTACGTC.

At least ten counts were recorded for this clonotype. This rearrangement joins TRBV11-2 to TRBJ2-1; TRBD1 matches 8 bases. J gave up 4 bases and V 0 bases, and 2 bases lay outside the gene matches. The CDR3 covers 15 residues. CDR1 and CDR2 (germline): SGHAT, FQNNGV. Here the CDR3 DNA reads TGTGCCAGCAGCTTAGATCGGACAGGGTACAATGAGCAGTTCTTC. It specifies CASSLDRTGYNEQFF. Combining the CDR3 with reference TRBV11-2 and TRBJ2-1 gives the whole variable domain EAGVAQSPRYKIIEKRQSVAFWCNPISGHATLYWYQQILGQGPKLLIQFQNNGVVDDSQLPKDRFSAERLKGVDSTLKIQPAKLEDSAVYLCASSLDRTGYNEQFFGPGTRLTVL.

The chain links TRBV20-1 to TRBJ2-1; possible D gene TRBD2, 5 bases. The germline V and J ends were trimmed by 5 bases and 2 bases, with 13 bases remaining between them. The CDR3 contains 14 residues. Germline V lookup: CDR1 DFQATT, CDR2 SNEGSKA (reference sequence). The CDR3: CSAPRDTTYNEQFF. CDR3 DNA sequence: TGCAGTGCTCCCCGGGATACTACCTACAATGAGCAGTTCTTC.

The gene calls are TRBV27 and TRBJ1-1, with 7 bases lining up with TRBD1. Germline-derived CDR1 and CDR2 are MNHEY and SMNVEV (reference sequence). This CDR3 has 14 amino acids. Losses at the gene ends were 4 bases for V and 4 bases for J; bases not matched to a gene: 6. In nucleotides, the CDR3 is TGTGCCAGCAGTTCGACAGGGTCGGGCACTGAAGCTTTCTTT. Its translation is CASSSTGSGTEAFF.

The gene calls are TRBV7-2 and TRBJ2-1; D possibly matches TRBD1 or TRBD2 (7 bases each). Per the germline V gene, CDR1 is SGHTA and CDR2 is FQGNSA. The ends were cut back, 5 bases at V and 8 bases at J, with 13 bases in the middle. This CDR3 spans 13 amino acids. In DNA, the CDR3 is TGTGCCAGCAGCCCAGGGGGGGGCGATGAGCAGTTCTTC. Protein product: CASSPGGGDEQFF.

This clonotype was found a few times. The DNA for the CDR3 is TGCAGTGCTAGAGTGGACACGGGCGAGCAGTACTTC. Protein sequence: CSARVDTGEQYF. V usage is TRBV20-1 and J usage is TRBJ2-7; D perhaps matches TRBD1 (5 bases). V lost 1 base and J lost 6, with 10 bases in between. Germline V gives CDR1 DFQATT, CDR2 SNEGSKA (reference sequence). The length of the CDR3 is 12 residues.

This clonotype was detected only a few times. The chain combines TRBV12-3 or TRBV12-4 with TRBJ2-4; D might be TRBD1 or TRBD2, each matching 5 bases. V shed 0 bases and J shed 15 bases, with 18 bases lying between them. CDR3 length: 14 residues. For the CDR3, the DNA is TGTGCCAGCAGTTTAGCGCAGGGACGATCAGTCCCGTACTTC. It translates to CASSLAQGRSVPYF.

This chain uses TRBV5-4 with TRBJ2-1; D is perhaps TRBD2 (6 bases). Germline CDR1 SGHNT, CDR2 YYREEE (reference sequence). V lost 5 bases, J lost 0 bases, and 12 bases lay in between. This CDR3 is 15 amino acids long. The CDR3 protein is CASRMGLSSYNEQFF. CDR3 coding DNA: TGTGCCAGCAGAATGGGACTCAGCTCCTACAATGAGCAGTTCTTC.

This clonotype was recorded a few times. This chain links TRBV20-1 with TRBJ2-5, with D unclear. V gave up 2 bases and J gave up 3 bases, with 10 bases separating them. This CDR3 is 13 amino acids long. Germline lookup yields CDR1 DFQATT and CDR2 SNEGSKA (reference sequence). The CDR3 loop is CSARNPQEETQYF. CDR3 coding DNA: TGCAGTGCTAGAAACCCCCAGGAAGAGACCCAGTACTTC.

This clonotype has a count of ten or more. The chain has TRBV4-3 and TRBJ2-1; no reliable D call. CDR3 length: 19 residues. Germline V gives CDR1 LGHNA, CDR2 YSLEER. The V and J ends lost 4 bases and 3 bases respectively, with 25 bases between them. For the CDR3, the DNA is TGCGCCAGCAGCCGAGACCACCGGTGGGGTGACCCCGACTACAATGAGCAGTTCTTC. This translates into CASSRDHRWGDPDYNEQFF.

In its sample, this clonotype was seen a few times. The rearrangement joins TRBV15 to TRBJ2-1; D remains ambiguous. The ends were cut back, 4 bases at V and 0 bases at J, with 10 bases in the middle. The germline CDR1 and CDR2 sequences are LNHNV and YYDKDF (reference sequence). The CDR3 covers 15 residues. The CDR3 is CATSTQLSSYNEQFF. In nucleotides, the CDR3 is TGTGCCACCAGCACCCAACTGAGCTCCTACAATGAGCAGTTCTTC.

CDR3 coding DNA: TGTGCCAGCTCACCGGGACAGGGAGGTTCGGGCACTGAAGCTTTCTTT. Its protein product is CASSPGQGGSGTEAFF. V and J are TRBV18 and TRBJ1-1; 9 nucleotides line up with TRBD1. The CDR3 consists of 16 residues. V lost 3 bases to trimming and J lost 4 bases; unmatched junction nucleotides: 9. Germline V gene data show CDR1 as KGHSH and CDR2 as LQKENI.

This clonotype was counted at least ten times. CDR3 coding DNA: TGTGCCAGCAGCTTAGTTTTAGATACGCAGTATTTT. Its protein is CASSLVLDTQYF. The V gene is TRBV11-2, the J gene TRBJ2-3; D remains unclear. V was shortened by 1 base and J by 5 bases, with 4 bases between the two germline ends. Germline CDR1 reads SGHAT; CDR2 reads FQNNGV. This CDR3 spans 12 amino acids.

Written as DNA, the CDR3 is TGTGCCACCCATTCGAGAAGTGAGCAGTTCTTC. Protein: CATHSRSEQFF. The chain joins TRBV6-2 or TRBV6-3 to TRBJ2-1; the D is unclear. Germline loops: CDR1 MNHEY, CDR2 SVGEGT. The CDR3 sequence is 11 residues long. Deletions cut 10 bases from V and 9 bases from J, with 13 bases between.

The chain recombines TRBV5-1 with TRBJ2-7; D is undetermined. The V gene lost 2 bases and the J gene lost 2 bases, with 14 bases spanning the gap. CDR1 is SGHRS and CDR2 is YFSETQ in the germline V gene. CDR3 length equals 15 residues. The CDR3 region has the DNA TGCGCCAGCAGCTTTCAGGAAGGGCTTACCTACGAGCAGTACTTC. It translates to CASSFQEGLTYEQYF. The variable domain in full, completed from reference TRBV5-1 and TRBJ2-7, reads KAGVTQTPRYLIKTRGQQVTLSCSPISGHRSVSWYQQTPGQGLQFLFEYFSETQRNKGNFPGRFSGRQFSNSRSEMNVSTLELGDSALYLCASSFQEGLTYEQYFGPGTRLTVT.

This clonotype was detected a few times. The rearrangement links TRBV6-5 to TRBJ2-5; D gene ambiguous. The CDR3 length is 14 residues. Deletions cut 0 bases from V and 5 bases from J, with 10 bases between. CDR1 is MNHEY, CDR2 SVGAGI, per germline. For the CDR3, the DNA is TGTGCCAGCAGTTACTCAACCCTTCGGGAGACCCAGTACTTC. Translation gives CASSYSTLRETQYF.

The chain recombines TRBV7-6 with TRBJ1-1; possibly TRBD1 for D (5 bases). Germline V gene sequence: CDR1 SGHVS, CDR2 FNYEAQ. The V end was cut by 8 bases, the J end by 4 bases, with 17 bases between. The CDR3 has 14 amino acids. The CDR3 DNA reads TGTGCCAGCGGTCCCAGGACATGGCTCACTGAAGCTTTCTTT. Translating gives CASGPRTWLTEAFF.

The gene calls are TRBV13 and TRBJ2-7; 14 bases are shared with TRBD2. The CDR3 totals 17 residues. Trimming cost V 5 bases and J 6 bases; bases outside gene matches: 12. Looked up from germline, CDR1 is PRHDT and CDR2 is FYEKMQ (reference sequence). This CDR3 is CASSPSGLAGARPEQYV. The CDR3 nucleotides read TGTGCCAGCAGCCCATCGGGACTAGCGGGGGCGCGGCCCGAGCAGTACGTC.

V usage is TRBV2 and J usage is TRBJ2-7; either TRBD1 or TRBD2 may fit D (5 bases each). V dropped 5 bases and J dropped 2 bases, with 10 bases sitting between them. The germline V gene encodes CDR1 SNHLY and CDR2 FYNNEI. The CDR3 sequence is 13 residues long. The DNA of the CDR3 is TGTGCCAGCAGTAGGGACGCTGCCTACGAGCAGTACGTC. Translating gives CASSRDAAYEQYV.

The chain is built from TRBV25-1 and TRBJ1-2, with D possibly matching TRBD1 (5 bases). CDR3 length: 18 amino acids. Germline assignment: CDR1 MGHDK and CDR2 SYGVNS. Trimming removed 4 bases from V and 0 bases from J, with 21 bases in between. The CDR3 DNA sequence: TGTGCCAGCAGTGGGAAAGAAGAGGGGCCCATAGCTAACTATGGCTACACCTTC. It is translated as CASSGKEEGPIANYGYTF.

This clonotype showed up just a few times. CDR3 in amino acids: CASSLRTGSTEAFF. DNA of the CDR3: TGTGCCAGCAGCCTCCGGACAGGGAGCACTGAAGCTTTCTTT. This chain links TRBV7-2 with TRBJ1-1; 8 positions agree with TRBD1. Germline V gives CDR1 SGHTA, CDR2 FQGNSA. After removal of 5 bases from V and 4 bases from J, the junction contained 6 bases not matched to a gene. This CDR3 is 14 amino acids long.

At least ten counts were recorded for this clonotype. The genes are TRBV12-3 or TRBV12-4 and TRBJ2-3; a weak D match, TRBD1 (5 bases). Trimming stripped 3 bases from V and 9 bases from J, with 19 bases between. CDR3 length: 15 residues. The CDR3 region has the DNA TGTGCCAGCAGTTTGAACTGGGCAGGGTTATGGACGCAGTATTTT. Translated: CASSLNWAGLWTQYF.

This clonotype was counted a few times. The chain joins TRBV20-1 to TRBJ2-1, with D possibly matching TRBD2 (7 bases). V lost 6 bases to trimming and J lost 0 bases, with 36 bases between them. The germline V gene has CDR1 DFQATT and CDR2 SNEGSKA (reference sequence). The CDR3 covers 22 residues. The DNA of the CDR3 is TGCAGTGCGGGATTCTACAGGGAGGGCAACAAACGAACGTGGAGCTCCTACAATGAGCAGTTCTTC. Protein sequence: CSAGFYREGNKRTWSSYNEQFF.